Listed below are T cell receptor beta chains from one sample, sequenced in a study of blood T cell repertoires in COVID-19. Using immunoSEQ multiplex PCR, the repertoire was profiled, and TCRdb retains in-frame clones only, with some absent. The sample includes roughly 290,000 clones, around 85% seen only once; the top ten take more than 2%. Input material: PBMCs or T cells enriched from blood (not recorded which). The receptors derive from a man aged 25 to 45 who had recovered from COVID-19. Both conserved end residues are part of each CDR3. D genes are given only for firm matches. Only part of the rows carry a size: once, few, many, or a class if the clone is expanded.

V gene	J gene	clone size	D gene	CDR3 protein	CDR3 DNA
TRBV12-3/TRBV12-4	TRBJ2-2	once	-	CASSPTLTGELFF	TGTGCCAGCAGTCCTACCCTAACCGGGGAGCTGTTTTTT
TRBV5-5	TRBJ2-7	once	TRBD1	CASIGHGTGSAEQYF	TGTGCCAGCATAGGACACGGGACAGGGTCTGCCGAGCAGTACTTC
TRBV24-1	TRBJ2-2	-	TRBD1	CAIQQGSNTGELFF	TGTGCCATCCAACAGGGGTCGAACACCGGGGAGCTGTTTTTT
TRBV2	TRBJ1-5	-	TRBD1	CASRETGLGNQPQHF	TGTGCCAGCAGGGAGACAGGGTTAGGCAATCAGCCCCAGCATTTT
TRBV2	TRBJ1-5	-	-	CASSESGGNQPQHF	TGTGCCAGCAGTGAAAGTGGCGGAAATCAGCCCCAGCATTTT
TRBV7-2	TRBJ1-2	-	-	CASSLDLSEYYGYTF	TGTGCCAGCAGCTTAGATCTTTCTGAGTACTATGGCTACACCTTC
TRBV30	TRBJ1-2	once	-	CACLLRPPRDYGYTF	TGTGCCTGTCTACTAAGACCCCCCAGGGACTATGGCTACACCTTC
TRBV30	TRBJ1-1	-	TRBD1	CAWSDRGRFKAFF	TGTGCCTGGTCGGACAGGGGGCGATTTAAAGCTTTCTTT
TRBV5-4	TRBJ1-6	few	TRBD1	CASSSSWDRGFFGSPLHF	TGTGCCAGCAGCTCTAGTTGGGACAGGGGGTTCTTTGGCTCACCCCTCCACTTT
TRBV24-1	TRBJ1-5	-	-	CATSATGRAQHF	TGTGCCACCAGTGCCACAGGACGAGCCCAGCATTTT
TRBV5-1	TRBJ2-5	-	TRBD1	CASSLGGTGTSVRETQYF	TGCGCCAGCAGCTTGGGGGGGACAGGGACGAGTGTGCGAGAGACCCAGTACTTC
TRBV5-1	TRBJ2-1	-	-	CASSPGVLAVYNEQFF	TGCGCCAGCAGTCCCGGGGTCCTGGCGGTTTACAATGAGCAGTTCTTC
TRBV7-8	TRBJ1-4	-	TRBD1	CASSLATGQGGEKLFF	TGTGCCAGCAGCTTAGCGACAGGACAGGGAGGTGAAAAACTGTTTTTT
TRBV7-9	TRBJ1-1	-	-	CASSKTQILEAFF	TGTGCCAGCAGCAAAACACAAATCTTAGAAGCTTTCTTT
TRBV7-6	TRBJ1-3	-	-	CASSLAGDSGNTIYF	TGTGCCAGCAGCCTGGCAGGGGACTCTGGAAACACCATATATTTT
TRBV4-1	TRBJ2-7	-	TRBD1	CASSQVAGGSYEQYF	TGCGCCAGCAGCCAAGTCGCAGGGGGCTCCTACGAGCAGTACTTC
TRBV5-6	TRBJ2-7	-	-	CASSLGRHREQYF	TGTGCCAGCAGCTTGGGCCGCCACCGGGAGCAGTACTTC
TRBV5-1	TRBJ2-3	once	TRBD2	CASSPLAGGSTDTQYF	TGCGCCAGCAGCCCACTAGCGGGGGGGAGCACAGATACGCAGTATTTT
TRBV9	TRBJ1-1	-	-	CASSPAGQGEGAFF	TGTGCCAGCAGCCCAGCGGGGCAGGGTGAAGGGGCTTTCTTT
TRBV25-1	TRBJ2-5	once	TRBD2	CATEPGLKETQYF	TGTGCCACCGAACCGGGACTAAAAGAGACCCAGTACTTC
TRBV3-1/TRBV3-2	TRBJ2-3	-	TRBD2	CASNPLAGGHLDTQYF	TGTGCCAGCAACCCCCTCGCGGGGGGGCATTTAGATACGCAGTATTTT
TRBV27	TRBJ2-7	-	TRBD2	CASSFLVWEGYEGVRIYEQYF	TGTGCCAGCAGTTTTCTTGTGTGGGAGGGGTATGAAGGGGTTCGCATCTACGAGCAGTACTTC
TRBV6-5	TRBJ2-5	-	TRBD1	CASSYLPDRGETQYF	TGTGCCAGCAGTTATCTACCGGACAGGGGAGAGACCCAGTACTTC
TRBV29-1	TRBJ2-7	-	TRBD1	CSVENTGGYEQYF	TGCAGCGTTGAAAACACAGGGGGCTACGAGCAGTACTTC
TRBV2	TRBJ2-1	-	TRBD2	CASSPIRTSWGEQFF	TGTGCCAGCAGTCCAATCCGGACTAGCTGGGGTGAGCAGTTCTTC
TRBV29-1	TRBJ2-7	once	-	CSVGGVSYEQYF	TGCAGCGTTGGCGGCGTCTCCTACGAGCAGTACTTC
TRBV4-1	TRBJ1-2	once	TRBD1	CASSQEGAGRWGYTF	TGCGCCAGCAGCCAGGAGGGGGCAGGCCGGTGGGGCTACACCTTC
TRBV5-1	TRBJ2-2	-	-	CASSQTSGRNGELFF	TGCGCCAGCAGCCAAACCAGCGGGCGGAACGGGGAGCTGTTTTTT
TRBV7-9	TRBJ1-4	-	TRBD1	CASSLGTGEKLFF	TGTGCCAGCAGCTTAGGGACAGGTGAAAAACTGTTTTTT
TRBV5-1	TRBJ2-3	-	TRBD2	CASSLGLAGAIPTDTQYF	TGCGCCAGCAGCTTGGGACTAGCGGGGGCGATACCCACAGATACGCAGTATTTT
TRBV11-2	TRBJ2-7	-	-	CASSLELGELYEQYF	TGTGCCAGCAGCTTAGAGTTGGGAGAGCTATACGAGCAGTACTTC
TRBV27	TRBJ1-1	-	-	CASSLYHGGMNTEAFF	TGTGCCAGCAGCTTATATCATGGAGGGATGAACACTGAAGCTTTCTTT
TRBV19	TRBJ1-4	-	-	CASSISGVEKLFF	TGTGCCAGTAGTATATCGGGAGTCGAAAAACTGTTTTTT
TRBV3-1/TRBV3-2	TRBJ1-6	-	TRBD1	CASSLWTGSSYNSPLHF	TGTGCCAGCAGCCTTTGGACAGGGAGCTCCTATAATTCACCCCTCCACTTT
TRBV7-2	TRBJ2-1	-	-	CASSANSYNEQFF	TGTGCCAGCAGCGCGAACTCCTACAATGAGCAGTTCTTC
TRBV10-3	TRBJ1-5	-	-	CAITPSGGEPQHF	TGTGCCATCACCCCGTCGGGAGGAGAGCCCCAGCATTTT
TRBV19	TRBJ1-1	-	TRBD1	CASSIGDSFTEAFF	TGTGCCAGTAGTATAGGGGACAGTTTCACTGAAGCTTTCTTT
TRBV18	TRBJ1-1	-	-	CASSPRTGGTEAFF	TGTGCCAGCTCACCACGCACGGGGGGCACTGAAGCTTTCTTT
TRBV10-3	TRBJ1-6	-	TRBD1	CAISGGTENSPLHF	TGTGCCATCAGTGGAGGGACAGAGAATTCACCCCTCCACTTT
TRBV5-1	TRBJ1-5	-	-	CASSLSGASNQPQHF	TGCGCCAGCAGCTTGTCAGGGGCTAGCAATCAGCCCCAGCATTTT
TRBV18	TRBJ1-2	-	-	CASSRPQGPYTF	TGTGCCAGCTCCCGTCCCCAGGGGCCCTACACCTTC
TRBV12-3/TRBV12-4	TRBJ1-5	-	-	CASSFSYQPQHF	TGTGCCAGCAGTTTCAGTTATCAGCCCCAGCATTTT
TRBV24-1	TRBJ1-2	once	TRBD1	CATSRTGGNYGYTF	TGTGCCACCAGTAGAACAGGGGGGAACTATGGCTACACCTTC
TRBV4-1	TRBJ1-1	-	TRBD1	CASSHLTGGNTEAFF	TGCGCCAGCAGCCACCTGACAGGGGGCAACACTGAAGCTTTCTTT
TRBV9	TRBJ2-2	once	-	CASSVIGRQGVPGELFF	TGTGCCAGCAGCGTAATCGGGAGACAGGGTGTTCCCGGGGAGCTGTTTTTT
TRBV9	TRBJ1-1	-	-	CASSAPRTEAFF	TGTGCCAGCAGCGCCCCCCGGACTGAAGCTTTCTTT